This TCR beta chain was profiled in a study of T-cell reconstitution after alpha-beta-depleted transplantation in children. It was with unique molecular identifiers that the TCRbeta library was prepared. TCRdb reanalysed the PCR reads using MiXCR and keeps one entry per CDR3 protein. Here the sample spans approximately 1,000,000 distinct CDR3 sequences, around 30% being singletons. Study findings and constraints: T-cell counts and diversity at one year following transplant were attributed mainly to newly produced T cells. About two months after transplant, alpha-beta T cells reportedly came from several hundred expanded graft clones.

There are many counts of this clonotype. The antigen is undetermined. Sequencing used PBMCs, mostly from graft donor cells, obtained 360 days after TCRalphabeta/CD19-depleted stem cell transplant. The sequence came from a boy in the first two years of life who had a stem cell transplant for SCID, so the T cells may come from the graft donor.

The CDR3 protein is CASSLGQFEAFF. The DNA for the CDR3 is TGTGCCAGCAGTTTAGGACAGTTTGAAGCTTTCTTT. This chain connects TRBV12-3 or TRBV12-4 to TRBJ1-1; the D gene is possibly TRBD1 (5 bases). The length of the CDR3 is 12 residues. The V gene lost 1 base and the J gene lost 7 bases, with 7 bases spanning the gap.